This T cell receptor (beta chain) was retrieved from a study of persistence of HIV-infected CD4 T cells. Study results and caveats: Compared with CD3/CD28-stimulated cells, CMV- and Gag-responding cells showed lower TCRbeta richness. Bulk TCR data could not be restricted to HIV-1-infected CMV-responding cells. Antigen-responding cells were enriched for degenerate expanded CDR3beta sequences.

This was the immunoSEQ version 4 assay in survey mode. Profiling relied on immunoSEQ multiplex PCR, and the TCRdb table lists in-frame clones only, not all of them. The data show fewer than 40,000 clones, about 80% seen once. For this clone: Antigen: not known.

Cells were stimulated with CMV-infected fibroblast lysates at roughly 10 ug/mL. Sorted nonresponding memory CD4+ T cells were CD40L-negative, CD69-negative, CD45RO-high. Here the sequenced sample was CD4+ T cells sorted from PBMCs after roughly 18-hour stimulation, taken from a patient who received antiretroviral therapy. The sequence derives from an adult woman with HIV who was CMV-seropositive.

CDR3 amino acids: CAISPGQTFYGYTF. In DNA, the CDR3 is TGTGCCATCAGTCCGGGACAGACATTCTATGGCTACACCTTC. The chain combines TRBV10-3 with TRBJ1-2; 7 bases fit TRBD1. Germline trimming cut 5 bases from V and 4 bases from J; bases unmatched to any gene: 7. Germline CDR1 and CDR2: ENHRY and SYGVKD. The CDR3 spans 14 residues.